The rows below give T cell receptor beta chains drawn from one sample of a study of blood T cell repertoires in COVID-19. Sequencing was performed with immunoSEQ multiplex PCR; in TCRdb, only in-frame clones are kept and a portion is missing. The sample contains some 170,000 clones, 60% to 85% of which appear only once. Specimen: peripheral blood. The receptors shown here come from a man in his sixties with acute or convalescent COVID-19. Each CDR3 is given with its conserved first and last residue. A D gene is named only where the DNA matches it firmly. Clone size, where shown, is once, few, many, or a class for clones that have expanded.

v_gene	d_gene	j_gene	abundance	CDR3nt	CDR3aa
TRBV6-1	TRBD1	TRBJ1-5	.	TGTGCCAGCAGTGCCGGGACAGGGAGTCGCAATCAGCCCCAGCATTTT	CASSAGTGSRNQPQHF
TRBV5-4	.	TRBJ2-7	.	TGTGCCAGCAGCCTGGGGACGTCTACTAGTGAGCAGTACTTC	CASSLGTSTSEQYF
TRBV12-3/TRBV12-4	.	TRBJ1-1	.	TGTGCCAGCACTTCCCGGTTGAACACTGAAGCTTTCTTT	CASTSRLNTEAFF
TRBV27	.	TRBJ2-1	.	TGTGCCAGCAGTCCTGGATTAGCTCTTAGCTACAATGAGCAGTTCTTC	CASSPGLALSYNEQFF
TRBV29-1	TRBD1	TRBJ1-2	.	TGCAGCGTGATGCCGGGACAGGTCTCTTATGGCTACACCTTC	CSVMPGQVSYGYTF
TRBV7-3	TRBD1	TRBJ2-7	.	TGTGCCAGCAGCTTGGGGCAGGGGGCCAACGAGCAGTACTTC	CASSLGQGANEQYF
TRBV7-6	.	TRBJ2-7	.	TGTGCCAGCAGCTTCTTACAGGGAGAGCAGTACTTC	CASSFLQGEQYF
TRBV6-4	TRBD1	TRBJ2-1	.	TGTGCCAGCAGTGACTCGAACAGGGGCGCCTACAATGAGCAGTTCTTC	CASSDSNRGAYNEQFF
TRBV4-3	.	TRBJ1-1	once	TGCGCCAGCAGCCCACAGGTTACGAACACTGAAGCTTTCTTT	CASSPQVTNTEAFF
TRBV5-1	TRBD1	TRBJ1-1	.	TGCGCCAGCAGCTCGGCAGGGCAGGGGGTCACTGAAGCTTTCTTT	CASSSAGQGVTEAFF
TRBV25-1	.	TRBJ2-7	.	TGTGCAAGCAGGGAGGAATACGAGCAGTACTTC	CASREEYEQYF
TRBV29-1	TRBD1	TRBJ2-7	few	TGCAGCGTTGAAGACTACAGGGGGCTCACCTACGAGCAGTACTTC	CSVEDYRGLTYEQYF
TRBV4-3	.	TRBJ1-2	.	TGCGCCAGCAGCCAAGAAAAGGGAGCGTTTGTTGGCTACACCTTC	CASSQEKGAFVGYTF
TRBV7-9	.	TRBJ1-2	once	TGTGCCAGCAGCTTATTATCGGGGTTTGACTATGGCTACACCTTC	CASSLLSGFDYGYTF
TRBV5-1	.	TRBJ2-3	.	TGCGCCAGCACCCGGTTAAATACGCAGTATTTT	CASTRLNTQYF
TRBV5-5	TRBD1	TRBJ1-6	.	TGTGCCAGCAGCTTGGCGGGGACAGGGAGCTCCTATAATTCACCCCTCCACTTT	CASSLAGTGSSYNSPLHF
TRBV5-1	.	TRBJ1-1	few	TGCGCCAGCAGCTCCCTAACAGGGAACACTGAAGCTTTCTTT	CASSSLTGNTEAFF
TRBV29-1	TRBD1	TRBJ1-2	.	TGCAGCGTCTTTACCGGGACAGGGAGGGGCTACACCTTC	CSVFTGTGRGYTF
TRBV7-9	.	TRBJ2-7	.	TGTGCCAGCAGCTTAGATGGACAGATCTACGAGCAGTACTTC	CASSLDGQIYEQYF
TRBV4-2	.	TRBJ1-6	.	TGTGCCAGCAGCCAAGATCGTGACAGCCCTGGGGCACCCCTCCACTTT	CASSQDRDSPGAPLHF
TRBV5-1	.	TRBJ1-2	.	TGCGCCAGCAGCTTGTCAGGCTATGGCTACACCTTC	CASSLSGYGYTF
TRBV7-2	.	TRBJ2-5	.	TGTGCCAGCAGCTTGGACGACCGAGGGCCGGAGACCCAGTACTTC	CASSLDDRGPETQYF
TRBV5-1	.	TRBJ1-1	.	TGCGCCAGCAGCTTGACAGTCGTTAACGCTGAAGCTTTCTTT	CASSLTVVNAEAFF
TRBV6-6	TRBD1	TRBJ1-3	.	TGTGCCAGCACCACCCAGACAGGGACAAACACCATATATTTT	CASTTQTGTNTIYF
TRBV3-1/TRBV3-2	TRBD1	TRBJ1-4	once	TGTGCCAGCAGCCAGGCCGGGACAGGGGTGGATGAAAAACTGTTTTTT	CASSQAGTGVDEKLFF
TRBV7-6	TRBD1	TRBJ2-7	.	TGTGCCAGCAGCTTGGGGACAGGGAGTACCTACGAGCAGTACTTC	CASSLGTGSTYEQYF
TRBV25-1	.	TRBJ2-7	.	TGTGCCAGCAGTCCACTTATTTCTAATTACGAGCAGTACTTC	CASSPLISNYEQYF
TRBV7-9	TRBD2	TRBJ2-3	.	TGTGCCAGCAGCTTAGTGGCTAGCGGGGGTACAGATACGCAGTATTTT	CASSLVASGGTDTQYF
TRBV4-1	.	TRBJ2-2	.	TGCGCCAGCAGCCAAGAGGCGGTCTCACGGGGCACCGGGGAGCTGTTTTTT	CASSQEAVSRGTGELFF
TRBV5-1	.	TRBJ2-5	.	TGCGCCAGCAGCTTGGAAGGCGGCGCAGAGACCCAGTACTTC	CASSLEGGAETQYF
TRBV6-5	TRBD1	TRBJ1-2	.	TGTGCCAGCAGAAGAGACAGGGATAGCTATGGCTACACCTTC	CASRRDRDSYGYTF
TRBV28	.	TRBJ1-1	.	TGTGCCAGCAGTTTATCCCGGAACACTGAAGCTTTCTTT	CASSLSRNTEAFF
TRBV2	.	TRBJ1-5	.	TGTGCCAGCAGTGAAATTCGACAGAAGAGCAATCAGCCCCAGCATTTT	CASSEIRQKSNQPQHF
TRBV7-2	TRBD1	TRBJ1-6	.	TGTGCCAGCAGGATGGGACAGCTTAATTCACCCCTCCACTTT	CASRMGQLNSPLHF
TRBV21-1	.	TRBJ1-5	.	TGTGCCAGCATCGAGAATCAGCCCCAGCATTTT	CASIENQPQHF
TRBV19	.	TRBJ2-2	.	TGTGCCAGTAGTATTCAAAGCACAGCGAACACCGGGGAGCTGTTTTTT	CASSIQSTANTGELFF
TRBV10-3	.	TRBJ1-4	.	TGTGCCATCAGTGGAGGGCATAACAGTGAAAAACTGTTTTTT	CAISGGHNSEKLFF
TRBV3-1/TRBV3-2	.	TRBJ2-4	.	TGTGCCAGCAGCCGAGGTGTAGTACTAGCCAAAAACATTCAGTACTTC	CASSRGVVLAKNIQYF
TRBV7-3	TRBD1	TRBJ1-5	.	TGTGCCAGCAGCGAACGACAGGGGGGGGACCAGCCCCAGCATTTT	CASSERQGGDQPQHF
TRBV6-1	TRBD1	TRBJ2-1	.	TGTGCCAGCAGTGGTCAGGACAGGACTTCCTACAATGAGCAGTTCTTC	CASSGQDRTSYNEQFF
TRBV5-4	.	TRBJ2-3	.	TGTGCCAGCAGCTTGGATGGGGGACTGGCAGATACGCAGTATTTT	CASSLDGGLADTQYF
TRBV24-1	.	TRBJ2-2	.	TGTGCCACCAGTGATTTGAGAGGGACACCGAACACCGGGGAGCTGTTTTTT	CATSDLRGTPNTGELFF
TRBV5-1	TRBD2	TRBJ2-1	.	TGCGCCAGCAGCGGACGATCCGGGACTAGCGGGGGTAATGAGCAGTTCTTC	CASSGRSGTSGGNEQFF
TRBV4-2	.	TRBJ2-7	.	TGTGCCAGCAGTGCTGACAGAAGCGTCTACGAGCAGTACTTC	CASSADRSVYEQYF
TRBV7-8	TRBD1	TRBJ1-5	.	TGTGCCAGCAGCGCATCGACAGGGCTCGGCAATCAGCCCCAGCATTTT	CASSASTGLGNQPQHF
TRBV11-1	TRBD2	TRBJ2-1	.	TGTGCCAGCAGCCCCGGGACTAGCGAATACAATGAGCAGTTCTTC	CASSPGTSEYNEQFF
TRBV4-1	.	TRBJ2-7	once	TGCGCCAGCAGCCAAGTACAGGGAAATTACGAGCAGTACTTC	CASSQVQGNYEQYF
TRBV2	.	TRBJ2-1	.	TGTGCCAGCCGAGGCCAGGGAAGCTCCTACAATGAGCAGTTCTTC	CASRGQGSSYNEQFF
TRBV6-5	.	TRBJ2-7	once	TGTGCCTCCCGGAGCTCCTACGAGCAGTACTTC	CASRSSYEQYF
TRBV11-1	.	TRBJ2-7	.	TGTGCCAGCAGCTCGGACAGCCAATTTTACGAGCAGTACTTC	CASSSDSQFYEQYF
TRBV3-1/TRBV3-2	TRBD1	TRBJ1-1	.	TGTGCCAGCAGCCAGGGCACAGGGGTCGGTACGAGGACTGAAGCTTTCTTT	CASSQGTGVGTRTEAFF
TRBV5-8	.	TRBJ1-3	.	TGTGCCAGCAGCCCGAGAGGGGGGGGGCCCTCTGGAAACACCATATATTTT	CASSPRGGGPSGNTIYF
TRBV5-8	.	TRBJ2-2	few	TGTGCCAGCAGCTTCGACACCGGGGAGCTGTTTTTT	CASSFDTGELFF
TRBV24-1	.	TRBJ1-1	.	TGTGCCACCAGTGAGGGTAAACTAGGCACTGAAGCTTTCTTT	CATSEGKLGTEAFF
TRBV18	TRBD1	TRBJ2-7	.	TGTGCCAGCTCACCCTCGGACAGGATAAGCTCCTACGAGCAGTACTTC	CASSPSDRISSYEQYF
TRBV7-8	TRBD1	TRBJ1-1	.	TGTGCCAGCAGCTTAGTTCGACAGGGCCACACTGAAGCTTTCTTT	CASSLVRQGHTEAFF
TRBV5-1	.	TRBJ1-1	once	TGCGCCAGCAGTTACAGCCACATGAACACTGAAGCTTTCTTT	CASSYSHMNTEAFF